These 20 T cell receptor beta chains originate from one sample sequenced in a study of lymphopenia after photon versus proton radiotherapy. Libraries were prepared by immunoSEQ multiplex PCR; TCRdb keeps only in-frame clonotypes and omits some of them. The sample lists roughly 25,000 clones, roughly nine tenths seen once, with less than 0.9% in the top ten. This specimen consisted of peripheral blood, obtained from a patient treated with photon-based radiotherapy. The receptors were gathered from a woman in her fifties or sixties with cholangiocarcinoma.

The gene calls are TRBV7-9 and TRBJ2-5, with D unclear. Trimming pared 3 bases from V and 5 bases from J, leaving 16 bases between. The length of the CDR3 is 15 residues. Germline loops: CDR1 SEHNR, CDR2 FQNEAQ (reference sequence). The CDR3 loop is CASSLPGGFRETQYF. CDR3 coding DNA: TGTGCCAGCAGCTTGCCGGGTGGGTTTAGGGAGACCCAGTACTTC.

V gene TRBV6-1 combines with J gene TRBJ2-7; D is undetermined. Germline assignment: CDR1 MNHNS and CDR2 SASEGT. V shed 3 bases and J shed 2 bases, with 11 bases lying between them. CDR3 length: 14 amino acids. CDR3 region: CASSEWTETYEQYF. The CDR3 region has the DNA TGTGCCAGCAGTGAGTGGACGGAAACCTACGAGCAGTACTTC.

Here the CDR3 reads CASSPPLPTGANEKLFF. The CDR3 DNA reads as TGTGCCAGCTCACCACCGCTCCCTACGGGGGCTAATGAAAAACTGTTTTTT. The V call is TRBV18, the J call TRBJ1-4, with D possibly being TRBD1 (5 bases). Germline V gene lookup returns CDR1 KGHSH and CDR2 LQKENI. The CDR3 is made up of 17 amino acids. Between the trimmed V and J ends, which lost 0 bases and 3 bases, there was a span of 14 bases. Variable domain in full (rest from reference TRBV18 and TRBJ1-4): NAGVMQNPRHLVRRRGQEARLRCSPMKGHSHVYWYRQLPEEGLKFMVYLQKENIIDESGMPKERFSAEFPKEGPSILRIQQVVRGDSAAYFCASSPPLPTGANEKLFFGSGTQLSVL.

The chain links TRBV4-1 to TRBJ1-4; possible D gene TRBD1, 6 bases. The CDR3 is 16 residues long. Trimming took off 9 bases at V and 2 bases at J, with 19 bases between the two ends. Germline CDR1 is MGHRA and CDR2 is YSYEKL. The CDR3 nucleotides are TGCGCCAGTCAATGGACAGATGATGTGACTAATGAAAAACTGTTTTTT. It specifies CASQWTDDVTNEKLFF.

V usage is TRBV7-9 and J usage is TRBJ1-3; the D is unclear. The germline CDR1 and CDR2 sequences are SEHNR and FQNEAQ (reference sequence). The CDR3 is 16 residues long. The V gene lost 8 bases and the J gene lost 8 bases, with 25 bases spanning the gap. The CDR3: CASRVGSRNGWDTIYF. The CDR3 nucleotides are TGTGCCAGCCGGGTGGGCAGTCGAAACGGTTGGGACACCATATATTTT.

The chain recombines TRBV7-9 with TRBJ2-1, with D tentatively TRBD1 (5 bases). CDR1 and CDR2 from the germline V gene are SEHNR and FQNEAQ (reference sequence). The CDR3 loop spans 14 amino acids. Trimming took off 1 base at V and 7 bases at J, with 11 bases between the two ends. CDR3 DNA sequence: TGTGCCAGCAGCTTAGTTTCAGGGCCAAATGAGCAGTTCTTC. Encoded protein: CASSLVSGPNEQFF.

The gene calls are TRBV2 and TRBJ1-1; 9 nucleotides agree with TRBD1. The J segment lost 5 bases and the V segment lost 5 bases, leaving 6 bases of the junction unmatched. The CDR3 has 14 residues. CDR1 SNHLY and CDR2 FYNNEI come from the germline V gene. The CDR3 sequence is CASSTQGADTEAFF. The CDR3 coding sequence is TGTGCCAGCAGTACACAGGGGGCGGATACTGAAGCTTTCTTT.

The chain has TRBV4-3 and TRBJ1-1; the D is unclear. The V end was cut by 2 bases, the J end by 1 base, with 8 bases between. The CDR3 loop spans 14 amino acids. Germline CDR1 LGHNA, CDR2 YSLEER. The CDR3 region has the DNA TGCGCCAGCAGCCAATTCGGCAGGAACACTGAAGCTTTCTTT. Protein sequence: CASSQFGRNTEAFF.

The chain employs TRBV6-6 and TRBJ2-3; D is undetermined. CDR1 is MNHNY, CDR2 SVGAGI, per germline (reference sequence). V was shortened by 5 bases and J by 2 bases, with 5 bases between the two germline ends. The CDR3 spans 12 residues. The CDR3 is CASSTDTDTQYF. The CDR3 coding sequence is TGTGCCAGCAGTACCGACACAGATACGCAGTATTTT.

This clone was counted a single time. V usage is TRBV4-3 and J usage is TRBJ1-3, with D perhaps TRBD1 (6 bases). CDR1 and CDR2 (germline): LGHNA, YSLEER. This CDR3 contains 18 residues. With 1 base removed from V and 0 bases from J, the gap between germline ends came to 16 bases. This CDR3 reads CASSQGSRDNLSGNTIYF. The CDR3 DNA reads TGCGCCAGCAGCCAAGGATCCCGGGACAATCTCTCTGGAAACACCATATATTTT.

The chain uses TRBV19 and TRBJ1-2; TRBD1 matches at 12 bases. Germline values: CDR1 LNHDA, CDR2 SQIVND (reference sequence). This CDR3 has 13 amino acids. J was trimmed by 8 bases and V by 5 bases; bases with no gene match: 3. The CDR3 region is CASSPGTGGGYTF. The DNA of the CDR3 is TGTGCCAGTAGTCCAGGGACAGGGGGCGGCTACACCTTC.

The genes are TRBV27 and TRBJ1-1, with TRBD1 as a possible D gene (5 bases). Looked up from germline, CDR1 is MNHEY and CDR2 is SMNVEV (reference sequence). Trimming removed 8 bases at V and 5 bases at J, with 12 bases between. The length of the CDR3 is 12 residues. CDR3 residues: CASWTGGTEAFF. The CDR3 DNA sequence: TGTGCCAGCTGGACTGGGGGGACTGAAGCTTTCTTT.

This chain uses TRBV9 with TRBJ2-7, with D possibly TRBD2 on 6 matching bases. V was pared by 4 bases and J by 7 bases, with 24 bases between. Germline V gives CDR1 SGDLS, CDR2 YYNGEE. This CDR3 has 16 residues. The chain's CDR3 is CASSPAPGLQALEQYF. Here the CDR3 DNA reads TGTGCCAGCAGCCCTGCCCCGGGACTCCAAGCACTGGAGCAGTACTTC.

The CDR3 reads CAWRMSSGANVLTF. CDR3 nucleotide sequence: TGTGCCTGGAGAATGAGCTCTGGGGCCAACGTCCTGACTTTC. The genes are TRBV30 and TRBJ2-6, with unresolved D. Germline CDR1 and CDR2: GTSNPN and SVGIG (reference sequence). Trimming removed 3 bases at V and 0 bases at J, with 6 bases between. The CDR3 has 14 amino acids.

For the CDR3, the DNA is TGCAGCGTGGACAGGGGGGAATGGACTGAAGCTTTCTTT. Translating it yields CSVDRGEWTEAFF. The rearrangement uses TRBV29-1 and TRBJ1-1; TRBD1 aligns across 10 bases. In germline, CDR1 is SQVTM, CDR2 ANQGSEA. Trimming at V came to 6 bases and at J to 5 bases, leaving 6 bases not matched to a gene. The CDR3 is 13 residues long.

This chain uses TRBV9 with TRBJ1-6; TRBD1 agrees at 7 bases. This CDR3 is built from 14 residues. CDR1 is SGDLS, CDR2 YYNGEE, per germline. V lost 3 bases, J lost 7 bases, and 4 bases stayed unmatched. CDR3 DNA: TGTGCCAGCAGCGGACAGGGAGGGAATTCACCCCTCCACTTT. Encoded protein: CASSGQGGNSPLHF.

The rearrangement links TRBV5-1 to TRBJ2-3; no clear D. Germline V gene sequence: CDR1 SGHRS, CDR2 YFSETQ. Trimming cost V 5 bases and J 0 bases, with 7 bases left between them. CDR3 length equals 13 residues. The CDR3 bases are TGCGCCAGCAGGGACCCCAGCACAGATACGCAGTATTTT. Protein sequence: CASRDPSTDTQYF.

The rearrangement links TRBV7-8 to TRBJ2-7; D may match TRBD1 or TRBD2 (6 bases each). V lost 7 bases and J 3 bases, leaving 19 bases between the germline ends. This CDR3 comprises 15 residues. Looked up from germline, CDR1 is SGHVS and CDR2 is FQNEAQ. The CDR3 sequence: CASNARRDTNYEQYF. The CDR3 region has the DNA TGTGCCAGCAATGCTCGGAGGGACACCAACTACGAGCAGTACTTC.

This clone was recorded once. The chain recombines TRBV4-3 with TRBJ1-3, with D maybe TRBD1 (6 bases). CDR1 LGHNA and CDR2 YSLEER come from the germline V gene. Deletions cut 0 bases from V and 4 bases from J, with 13 bases between. CDR3 length equals 16 residues. The CDR3 protein is CASSQDSGGSGNTIYF. The CDR3 bases are TGCGCCAGCAGCCAAGACTCTGGGGGCTCGGGAAACACCATATATTTT.

The chain employs TRBV9 and TRBJ1-4; D possibly corresponds to TRBD1 (6 bases). CDR3 length equals 15 residues. Trimming took off 6 bases at V and 0 bases at J, with 12 bases between the two ends. Germline values: CDR1 SGDLS, CDR2 YYNGEE. The CDR3 coding sequence is TGTGCCAGCACCGGAGGGGGGACAACTAATGAAAAACTGTTTTTT. It specifies CASTGGGTTNEKLFF.